One sample yielded the 28 T cell receptor beta chains listed below, sequenced in a study of control samples from healthy donors and cancer patients. Repertoires were generated with immunoSEQ multiplex PCR, while TCRdb's copy carries only in-frame clones and drops some. There are approximately 84,000 clones in the sample; about nine tenths occur only once, and around 16% lies in the top ten. The sequenced sample was blood. All receptors come from a man aged 25 to 40 in good health.

This sequence joins TRBV19 and TRBJ1-6; D remains unclear. This CDR3 has 18 residues. Germline assignment: CDR1 LNHDA and CDR2 SQIVND (reference sequence). V was trimmed by 6 bases and J by 5 bases, leaving 23 bases between them. The CDR3 protein is CASSPYVAAGTNNSPLHF. CDR3 coding DNA: TGTGCCAGTAGCCCGTACGTCGCTGCAGGAACGAATAATTCACCCCTCCACTTT.

This chain uses TRBV5-1 with TRBJ1-2; TRBD1 matches 7 bases. Losses at the gene ends were 3 bases for V and 8 bases for J; bases not matched to a gene: 10. The germline CDR1 and CDR2 sequences are SGHRS and YFSETQ. This CDR3 region has 14 residues. The CDR3 reads CASSSDRDLRGYTF. The CDR3 region has the DNA TGCGCCAGCAGCTCTGACAGGGACCTCCGGGGCTACACCTTC.

This chain joins TRBV20-1 and TRBJ2-3; D possibly corresponds to TRBD2 (5 bases). The length of the CDR3 is 14 residues. Trimming stripped 3 bases from V and 1 base from J, with 11 bases between. Germline V gene data show CDR1 as DFQATT and CDR2 as SNEGSKA (reference sequence). CDR3 in amino acids: CSASRAGGTDTQYF. CDR3 nucleotides: TGCAGTGCTAGTCGGGCGGGCGGCACAGATACGCAGTATTTT.

The chain employs TRBV19 and TRBJ2-5; D not certain. Germline loops: CDR1 LNHDA, CDR2 SQIVND (reference sequence). V lost 3 bases to trimming and J lost 4 bases, with 12 bases between them. The CDR3 runs to 14 residues. In DNA, the CDR3 is TGTGCCAGTAGTATGGAAACGTTGGGAGAGACCCAGTACTTC. Translating it yields CASSMETLGETQYF. Variable domain in full (rest from reference TRBV19 and TRBJ2-5): DGGITQSPKYLFRKEGQNVTLSCEQNLNHDAMYWYRQDPGQGLRLIYYSQIVNDFQKGDIAEGYSVSREKKESFPLTVTSAQKNPTAFYLCASSMETLGETQYFGPGTRLLVL.

The chain joins TRBV29-1 to TRBJ1-3, with D tentatively TRBD1 (6 bases). V lost 6 bases and J 0 bases, leaving 9 bases between the germline ends. Per the germline V gene, CDR1 is SQVTM and CDR2 is ANQGSEA. CDR3 length equals 13 residues. This CDR3 reads CSVRTDSGNTIYF. The CDR3 DNA is TGCAGCGTGCGGACAGACTCTGGAAACACCATATATTTT.

The chain combines TRBV10-3 with TRBJ2-7; D unresolved. The germline V and J ends were trimmed by 3 bases and 4 bases, with 7 bases remaining between them. CDR1 is ENHRY, CDR2 SYGVKD, per germline. The CDR3 covers 12 residues. CDR3 nucleotides: TGTGCCATCAGTGACAAGGGTTACGAGCAGTACTTC. Translation: CAISDKGYEQYF.

The chain carries TRBV6-6 and TRBJ1-5; D is unresolved. Deletions cut 1 base from V and 3 bases from J, with 7 bases between. The length of the CDR3 is 14 residues. The germline CDR1 and CDR2 sequences are MNHNY and SVGAGI (reference sequence). CDR3 DNA sequence: TGTGCCAGCAGTTACTACAGTCTCAATCAGCCCCAGCATTTT. It codes for CASSYYSLNQPQHF.

Only one count was recorded for this clone. The rearrangement joins TRBV27 to TRBJ1-2; 8 bases map to TRBD1. The CDR3 sequence is 15 residues long. Germline-derived CDR1 and CDR2 are MNHEY and SMNVEV (reference sequence). V lost 6 bases to trimming and J lost 8 bases; unmatched junction nucleotides: 14. CDR3 sequence: CASRTLGQGAYGYTF. The CDR3 region has the DNA TGTGCCAGCAGAACTTTGGGGCAGGGGGCTTACGGCTACACCTTC.

There are a few counts of this clone. The rearrangement joins TRBV7-8 to TRBJ1-4; D not certain. V was shortened by 1 base and J by 6 bases, with 15 bases between the two germline ends. CDR1 SGHVS and CDR2 FQNEAQ come from the germline V gene. The CDR3 spans 16 residues. CDR3 nucleotides: TGTGCCAGCAGCTTAGGTAGGGTCTCCGCCTATGAAAAACTGTTTTTT. This gives the protein CASSLGRVSAYEKLFF.

The CDR3 bases are TGTGCCAGCAGCCGGAGGGAGGGAACCGGGGAGCTGTTTTTT. This gives the protein CASSRREGTGELFF. The chain uses TRBV7-3 and TRBJ2-2; 7 nucleotides align to TRBD2. The length of the CDR3 is 14 residues. J was trimmed by 5 bases and V by 5 bases; bases with no gene match: 5. Germline CDR1 SGHTA, CDR2 FQGTGA.

The V and J genes are TRBV2 and TRBJ1-2; D call uncertain. The V and J ends lost 0 bases and 4 bases respectively, with 12 bases between them. The germline V gene encodes CDR1 SNHLY and CDR2 FYNNEI. The CDR3 is 15 residues long. CDR3: CASSEAAYGFYGYTF. The CDR3 nucleotides are TGTGCCAGCAGTGAAGCAGCCTACGGGTTCTATGGCTACACCTTC.

The chain links TRBV15 to TRBJ1-5, with D possibly matching TRBD1 (6 bases). The CDR3 contains 15 residues. Germline V gene lookup returns CDR1 LNHNV and CDR2 YYDKDF (reference sequence). Trimming took off 1 base at V and 6 bases at J, with 13 bases between the two ends. The CDR3 DNA sequence: TGTGCCACCAGCAGAGGTTTAAAGGGGGGTCAGCCCCAGCATTTT. Its protein product is CATSRGLKGGQPQHF.

The chain uses TRBV28 and TRBJ2-7; D not certain. CDR1 and CDR2 from the germline V gene are MDHEN and SYDVKM. Trimming took off 6 bases at V and 2 bases at J, with 14 bases between the two ends. The CDR3 spans 14 residues. CDR3 DNA: TGTGCCAGCAGCTCGGGTTTGTTAACCTACGAGCAGTACTTC. Residues: CASSSGLLTYEQYF.

This clone has a single count. This sequence joins TRBV30 and TRBJ1-2, with D possibly TRBD1 on 5 matching bases. The CDR3 extends over 15 amino acids. Germline loops: CDR1 GTSNPN, CDR2 SVGIG (reference sequence). Trimming shortened V by 3 bases and J by 4 bases, and 18 bases separated the two germline ends. CDR3 region: CAWRARLLTGYGYTF. The DNA of the CDR3 is TGTGCCTGGAGGGCTCGGTTACTCACAGGCTATGGCTACACCTTC.

The V and J genes are TRBV3-1 (or the pseudogene TRBV3-2) and TRBJ1-1; D is unresolved. V gave up 4 bases and J gave up 4 bases, with 13 bases separating them. CDR3 length: 14 residues. The germline V gene encodes CDR1 LGHDT and CDR2 YNNKEL (reference sequence). CDR3 sequence: CASSPRRVGTEAFF. For the CDR3, the DNA is TGTGCCAGCAGCCCCCGAAGGGTGGGCACTGAAGCTTTCTTT.

This chain connects TRBV27 to TRBJ1-2, with unresolved D. Trimming stripped 4 bases from V and 6 bases from J, with 12 bases between. Germline V gene data show CDR1 as MNHEY and CDR2 as SMNVEV (reference sequence). This CDR3 region has 13 residues. In nucleotides, the CDR3 is TGTGCCAGCAGTTCATCGGGGAGGCATGGCTACACCTTC. Its translation is CASSSSGRHGYTF.

The genes are TRBV24-1 and TRBJ2-5, with 11 nucleotides matching TRBD1. V shed 6 bases, J shed 5 bases, and the junction held 4 bases outside the gene matches. This CDR3 contains 14 residues. Germline CDR1 reads KGHDR; CDR2 reads SFDVKD. In nucleotides, the CDR3 is TGTGCCACCAGTCTAGGACAGGGGGCCGAGACCCAGTACTTC. Protein: CATSLGQGAETQYF.

This clone was detected only once. V usage is TRBV11-3 and J usage is TRBJ2-1; D uncertain. Germline V CDR1 and CDR2: SGHNT, YENEEA. The germline V and J ends were trimmed by 1 base and 13 bases, with 17 bases remaining between them. The CDR3 runs to 14 residues. DNA for the CDR3: TGTGCCAGCAGCTTAGTCGGTAGCAGCTCCCGTCAGTTCTTC. Its protein is CASSLVGSSSRQFF.

The V gene is TRBV4-1, the J gene TRBJ2-7; weak D call: TRBD2 (6 bases). This CDR3 contains 15 residues. Trimming left V 1 base short and J 2 bases short, with 12 bases between. Germline assignment: CDR1 MGHRA and CDR2 YSYEKL. The CDR3: CASSQVVGGPYEQYF. CDR3 DNA sequence: TGCGCCAGCAGCCAAGTGGTGGGGGGTCCCTACGAGCAGTACTTC.

The J gene is TRBJ2-1, the V gene TRBV5-4; a possible D gene is TRBD2 (6 bases). The CDR3 runs 15 residues. Trimming took off 0 bases at V and 6 bases at J, with 13 bases between the two ends. Germline V gene sequence: CDR1 SGHNT, CDR2 YYREEE (reference sequence). Here the CDR3 DNA reads TGTGCCAGCAGCTTGGGTTCTAGCGTAGTCAATGAGCAGTTCTTC. Its translation: CASSLGSSVVNEQFF.

V is TRBV5-1 and J is TRBJ1-1; D uncertain. The CDR3 contains 11 residues. The V gene's germline CDR1 is SGHRS and CDR2 YFSETQ. Trimming stripped 4 bases from V and 5 bases from J, with 6 bases between. The CDR3 protein is CASSLGTEAFF. The CDR3 DNA reads as TGCGCCAGCAGCCTGGGGACTGAAGCTTTCTTT.

The chain joins TRBV6-6 to TRBJ1-1, with a tentative D call TRBD1 (6 bases). CDR1 is MNHNY, CDR2 SVGAGI, per germline (reference sequence). The ends were cut back, 4 bases at V and 5 bases at J, with 14 bases in the middle. The CDR3 extends over 14 amino acids. The CDR3 here is CASSSGQRGTEAFF. DNA for the CDR3: TGTGCCAGCAGTTCTGGACAGCGGGGGACTGAAGCTTTCTTT.

The genes are TRBV28 and TRBJ1-2, with 8 bases aligning to TRBD1. The germline V gene has CDR1 MDHEN and CDR2 SYDVKM. The CDR3 covers 15 residues. V gave up 5 bases and J gave up 0 bases; unmatched junction bases: 5. In DNA form, the CDR3 reads TGTGCCAGCAGTCCTTCAGGGGGCCCTAACTATGGCTACACCTTC. The encoded protein is CASSPSGGPNYGYTF.

This chain links TRBV5-1 with TRBJ2-3, with 10 bases identical to TRBD1. The CDR3 runs to 15 residues. CDR1 is SGHRS and CDR2 is YFSETQ in the germline V gene. Trimming cost V 7 bases and J 2 bases; bases outside gene matches: 7. This CDR3 reads CASRPTGGITDTQYF. The CDR3, as DNA: TGCGCCAGCCGACCGACAGGGGGCATCACAGATACGCAGTATTTT.

In DNA form, the CDR3 reads TGTGCCAGCTCACCACGACAGGGCTCCTATGGCTACACCTTC. Amino acid sequence: CASSPRQGSYGYTF. This sequence joins TRBV18 and TRBJ1-2; 7 nucleotides match TRBD1. V was clipped by 1 base and J by 4 bases; unmatched bases: 3. The CDR3 spans 14 residues. The V gene's germline CDR1 is KGHSH and CDR2 LQKENI. The full variable domain, in which reference TRBV18 and TRBJ1-2 provide the parts outside the CDR3, is NAGVMQNPRHLVRRRGQEARLRCSPMKGHSHVYWYRQLPEEGLKFMVYLQKENIIDESGMPKERFSAEFPKEGPSILRIQQVVRGDSAAYFCASSPRQGSYGYTFGSGTRLTVV.

This chain joins TRBV19 and TRBJ2-1; 7 positions match TRBD2. This CDR3 has 15 amino acids. Per the germline V gene, CDR1 is LNHDA and CDR2 is SQIVND (reference sequence). J was trimmed by 4 bases and V by 7 bases; bases with no gene match: 10. As DNA, the CDR3 is TGTGCCAGTACCTCTTGGGGCGGGGGTTACAATGAGCAGTTCTTC. It yields the protein CASTSWGGGYNEQFF.

V and J are TRBV3-1 (or the pseudogene TRBV3-2) and TRBJ2-2; possibly TRBD1 for D (5 bases). CDR1 is LGHDT and CDR2 is YNNKEL in the germline V gene (reference sequence). With 4 bases removed from V and 5 bases from J, the gap between germline ends came to 14 bases. This CDR3 has 15 amino acids. The CDR3 sequence is CASSLRTQGTGELFF. The CDR3, as DNA: TGTGCCAGCAGCCTCCGGACACAAGGGACCGGGGAGCTGTTTTTT.

The CDR3 region is CATTISGGMGDGYTF. CDR3 coding DNA: TGTGCCACTACTATCTCGGGGGGAATGGGGGATGGCTACACCTTC. The chain uses TRBV6-1 and TRBJ1-2, with D possibly matching TRBD1 (5 bases). The CDR3 has 15 amino acids. Germline loops: CDR1 MNHNS, CDR2 SASEGT. The V and J ends lost 10 bases and 6 bases respectively, with 24 bases between them.